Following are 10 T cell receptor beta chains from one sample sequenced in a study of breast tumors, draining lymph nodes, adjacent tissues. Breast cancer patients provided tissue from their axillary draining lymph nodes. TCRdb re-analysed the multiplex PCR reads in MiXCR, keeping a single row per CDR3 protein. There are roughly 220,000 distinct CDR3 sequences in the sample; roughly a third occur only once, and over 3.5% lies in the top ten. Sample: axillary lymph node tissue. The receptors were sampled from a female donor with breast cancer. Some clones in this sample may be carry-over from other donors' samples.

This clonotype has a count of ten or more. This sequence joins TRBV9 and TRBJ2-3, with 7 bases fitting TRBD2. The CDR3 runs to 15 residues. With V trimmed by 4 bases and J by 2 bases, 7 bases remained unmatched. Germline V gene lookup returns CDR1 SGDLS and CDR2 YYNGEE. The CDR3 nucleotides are TGTGCCAGCAGCTTCAGCGGGACTACCACAGATACGCAGTATTTT. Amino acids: CASSFSGTTTDTQYF.

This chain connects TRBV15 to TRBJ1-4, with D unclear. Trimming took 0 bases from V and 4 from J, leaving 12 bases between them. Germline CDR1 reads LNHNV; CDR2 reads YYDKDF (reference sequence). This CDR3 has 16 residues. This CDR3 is CATSRDGEGSNEKLFF. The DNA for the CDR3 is TGTGCCACCAGCAGAGATGGTGAAGGGAGTAATGAAAAACTGTTTTTT.

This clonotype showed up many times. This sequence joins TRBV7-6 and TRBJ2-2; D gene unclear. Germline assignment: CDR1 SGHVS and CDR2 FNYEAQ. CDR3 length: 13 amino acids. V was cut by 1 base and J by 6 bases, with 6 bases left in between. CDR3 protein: CASSLGEAGELFF. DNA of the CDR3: TGTGCCAGCAGCTTAGGAGAGGCCGGGGAGCTGTTTTTT.

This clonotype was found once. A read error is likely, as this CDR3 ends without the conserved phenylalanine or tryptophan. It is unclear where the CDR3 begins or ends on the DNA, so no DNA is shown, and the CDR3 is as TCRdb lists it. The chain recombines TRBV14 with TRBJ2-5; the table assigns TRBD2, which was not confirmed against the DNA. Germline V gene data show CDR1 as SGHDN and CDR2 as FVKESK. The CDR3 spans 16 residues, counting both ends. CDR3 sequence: CASSQSSVDYGYTFGS.

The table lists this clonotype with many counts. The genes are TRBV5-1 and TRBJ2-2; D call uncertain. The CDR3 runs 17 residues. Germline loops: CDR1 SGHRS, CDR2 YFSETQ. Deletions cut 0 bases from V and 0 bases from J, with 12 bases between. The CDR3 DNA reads TGCGCCAGCAGCTTGGGGCCGGCCGGAACGAACACCGGGGAGCTGTTTTTT. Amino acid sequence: CASSLGPAGTNTGELFF. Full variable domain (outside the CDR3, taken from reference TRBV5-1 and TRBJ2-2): KAGVTQTPRYLIKTRGQQVTLSCSPISGHRSVSWYQQTPGQGLQFLFEYFSETQRNKGNFPGRFSGRQFSNSRSEMNVSTLELGDSALYLCASSLGPAGTNTGELFFGEGSRLTVL.

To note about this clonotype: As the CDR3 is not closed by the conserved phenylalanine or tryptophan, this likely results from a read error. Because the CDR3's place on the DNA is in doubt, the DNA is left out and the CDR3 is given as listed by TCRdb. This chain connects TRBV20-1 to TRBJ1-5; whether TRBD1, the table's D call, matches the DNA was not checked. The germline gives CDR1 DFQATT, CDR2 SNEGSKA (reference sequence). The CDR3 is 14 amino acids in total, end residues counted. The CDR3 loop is CSAVQGGFNQPQHL.

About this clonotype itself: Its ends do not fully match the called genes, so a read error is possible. CDR3 residues: CAWSQLTSSHTGGLFF. CDR3 in DNA: TGTGCCTGGAGTCAGCTAACTTCGTCGCACACCGGGGGGCTGTTTTTT. This chain uses TRBV30 with TRBJ2-2, with D perhaps matching TRBD2 (6 bases). This CDR3 has 16 residues. CDR1 is GTSNPN, CDR2 SVGIG, per germline (reference sequence).

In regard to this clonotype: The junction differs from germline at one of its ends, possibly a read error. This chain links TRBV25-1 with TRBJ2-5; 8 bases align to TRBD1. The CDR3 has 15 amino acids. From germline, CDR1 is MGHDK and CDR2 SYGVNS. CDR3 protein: CASGEGAGGSETQYF. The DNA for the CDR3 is TGTGCCAGCGGTGAAGGTGCAGGGGGCTCAGAGACCCAGTACTTC. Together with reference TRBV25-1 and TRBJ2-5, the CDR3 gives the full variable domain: EADIYQTPRYLVIGTGKKITLECSQTMGHDKMYWYQQDPGMELHLIHYSYGVNSTEKGDLSSESTVSRIRTEHFPLTLESARPSHTSQYLCASGEGAGGSETQYFGPGTRLLVL.

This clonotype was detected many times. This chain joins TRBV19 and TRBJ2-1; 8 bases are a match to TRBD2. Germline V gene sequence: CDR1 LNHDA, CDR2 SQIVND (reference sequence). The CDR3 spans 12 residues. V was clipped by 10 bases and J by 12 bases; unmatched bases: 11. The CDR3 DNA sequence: TGTGCCACCCGGGAGGGCGGAGAGGCGCAGTTCTTC. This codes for CATREGGEAQFF.

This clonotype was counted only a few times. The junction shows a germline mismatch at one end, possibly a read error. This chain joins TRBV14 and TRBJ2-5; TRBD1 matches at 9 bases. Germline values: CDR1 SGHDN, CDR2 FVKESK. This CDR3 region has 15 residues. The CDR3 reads CASRKAGTGRETPYF. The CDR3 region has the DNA TGTGCCAGCAGAAAGGCCGGGACAGGGCGGGAGACCCCGTACTTC.